This T cell receptor beta chain was captured in a study of blood T cell repertoires in COVID-19 (dated by TCRdb to the early 2020s). Some background on the complete study: Samples from collaborators originated in the United States, Italy and Spain and spanned both the acute and convalescent phases of COVID-19. The material from the prospective study consisted of cDNA or gDNA derived from T cells, B-cell-depleted T cells, or PBMCs. Subjects who had been exposed to COVID-19, were actively infected with it, or had recovered from it provided the deeply sampled blood TCRbeta repertoires that made up the dataset. The repertoires were made available in a free public database intended to serve as a resource for research on the immune response to SARS-CoV-2. Samples came from the ongoing ImmuneRACE study (first 160 participants) plus 1,254 subjects from 6 global collaborators. A de-identified subject ID, COVID-19 status, age in years and sex were almost always included in the sample metadata. HLA class I and class II types, where available, came from metadata supplied by the sample provider rather than from assay-based typing.

Based on the germline V gene, the CDR1 and CDR2 sequences are WSHSY and SAAADI. Inclusive of the bounding cysteine and phenylalanine, the CDR3 is 13 residues long. Only the CDR3 DNA stays, 39 bases, in frame from base 1. V ends up 7 bases short and J 6 bases short, with an unmatched junction base count of 6. Overall results and qualifications from the work: The quantity of clinical and demographic metadata differed by source and by participant and was supplied without curation.

TCRbeta CDR3 regions were amplified from genomic DNA by means of the immunoSEQ Assay, a bias-controlled multiplex PCR. The authors processed their data as follows. Nucleated cell counts per sample were estimated from amplification of reference gene primers within the assay. To quantify the absolute abundance of each unique TCRbeta CDR3 rearrangement, sequence reads were collapsed and filtered. For each sample, productive Simpson clonality was calculated by taking the square root of Simpson's diversity index across productive rearrangements. TCRdb retrieved this table from immuneACCESS and kept in-frame rearrangements only. Not all clones are present; in checked studies, unresolved V genes account for under half, and no reason is known for the remainder. That table is the source of V, J and clone size, and D and trimming were worked out from the DNA. This sample gives around 150,000 clones in total; around 84% of them show up just once. The top ten clones comprise under 2.5% of the sample.

Whole blood was collected in K2EDTA tubes by collaborating institutions according to the institutions' own protocols. For TCRbeta analysis, collaborator samples were shipped as frozen whole blood, as isolated PBMCs, or as DNA extracted from either sample type. As to this clone: The antigen this receptor binds is unknown. Base quality data are lacking; no much larger clone is found one base away.

This clonotype was obtained from a man in his 70s with acute or convalescent COVID-19. The sequenced material came from peripheral blood. Recombination linked TRBV10-2 to TRBJ2-1; 7 bases in between match TRBD2. The sequenced DNA: TGCGCCAGCAAGCGGGATTCGCCCAATGAGCAGTTCTTC. Translated, this is CASKRDSPNEQFF.